These 22 T cell receptor beta chains came from one sample sequenced in a study of T cell responses to AZD1222 COVID-19 vaccine. Repertoires were generated with immunoSEQ multiplex PCR, while TCRdb's copy carries only in-frame clones and drops some. The sample shows approximately 190,000 clones, 87% of them seen only once. Source: peripheral blood, taken on day 0 of MenACWY control vaccination. The receptor set was obtained from an adult in good health.

A few counts support this clone. J is TRBJ1-6 and V is TRBV5-4; the D is unclear. Germline assignment: CDR1 SGHNT and CDR2 YYREEE (reference sequence). The CDR3 spans 12 residues. The V and J ends lost 4 bases and 9 bases respectively, with 8 bases between them. This CDR3 reads CASSADVSPLHF. The CDR3 bases are TGTGCCAGCAGCGCCGACGTTTCACCCCTCCACTTT.

V gene TRBV5-4 combines with J gene TRBJ1-4; D is unclear. V was shortened by 4 bases and J by 0 bases, with 16 bases between the two germline ends. The CDR3 totals 17 residues. The germline CDR1 and CDR2 sequences are SGHNT and YYREEE (reference sequence). In DNA form, the CDR3 reads TGTGCCAGCAGCCCCGGGAAAGTGGCAGCAACTAATGAAAAACTGTTTTTT. Translating it yields CASSPGKVAATNEKLFF.

The chain carries TRBV2 and TRBJ1-5; 8 nucleotides agree with TRBD1. The CDR3 is 17 residues long. Unmatched junction bases numbered 10, after V lost 4 bases and J lost 2 bases. CDR1 is SNHLY, CDR2 FYNNEI, per germline. The CDR3 is CASSAGQGYGGNQPQHF. The CDR3 region has the DNA TGTGCCAGCAGTGCAGGACAGGGATACGGGGGCAATCAGCCCCAGCATTTT. Based on the CDR3 plus reference TRBV2 and TRBJ1-5, the full variable domain is EPEVTQTPSHQVTQMGQEVILRCVPISNHLYFYWYRQILGQKVEFLVSFYNNEISEKSEIFDDQFSVERPDGSNFTLKIRSTKLEDSAMYFCASSAGQGYGGNQPQHFGDGTRLSIL.

The chain has TRBV7-3 and TRBJ1-3; D gene uncertain. The ends were cut back, 0 bases at V and 1 base at J, with 10 bases in the middle. Per germline, CDR1 SGHTA and CDR2 FQGTGA. This CDR3 region has 16 residues. The CDR3 reads CASSLTTGPSGNTIYF. CDR3 nucleotides: TGTGCCAGCAGCTTAACGACCGGCCCTTCTGGAAACACCATATATTTT.

V and J are TRBV5-5 and TRBJ1-5; D is perhaps TRBD1 (5 bases). Trimming left V 0 bases short and J 6 bases short, with 13 bases between. Germline V gene lookup returns CDR1 SGHKS and CDR2 YYEKEE (reference sequence). The CDR3 runs 15 residues. This CDR3 reads CASSLGAGLSQPQHF. CDR3 sequence (DNA): TGTGCCAGCAGCTTGGGGGCAGGGCTCAGTCAGCCCCAGCATTTT.

V gene TRBV7-2 combines with J gene TRBJ1-4, with D unclear. CDR3 length: 13 amino acids. V gave up 3 bases and J gave up 5 bases, with 7 bases separating them. Germline V gene data show CDR1 as SGHTA and CDR2 as FQGNSA. CDR3 sequence reads: CASSFNRNEKLFF. DNA for the CDR3: TGTGCCAGCAGCTTCAACAGAAATGAAAAACTGTTTTTT.

The genes are TRBV5-1 and TRBJ1-2, with TRBD1 matching 10 bases. Germline trimming cut 4 bases from V and 2 bases from J; bases unmatched to any gene: 5. There are 15 residues in the CDR3. Germline CDR1 and CDR2: SGHRS and YFSETQ. The CDR3: CASSGTGVPNYGYTF. The CDR3 DNA follows: TGCGCCAGCAGCGGGACAGGGGTCCCCAACTATGGCTACACCTTC.

The chain uses TRBV10-1 and TRBJ1-5, with TRBD1 matching 7 bases. The germline gives CDR1 WNHNN, CDR2 SYGVQD (reference sequence). This CDR3 is built from 16 residues. Trimming cost V 6 bases and J 0 bases; bases outside gene matches: 8. The CDR3: CASRPGQLYSNQPQHF. CDR3 coding DNA: TGCGCCAGCAGGCCGGGACAGCTCTATAGCAATCAGCCCCAGCATTTT.

The V gene is TRBV10-3, the J gene TRBJ1-5; the D is unclear. CDR3 length: 14 residues. The V gene's germline CDR1 is ENHRY and CDR2 SYGVKD. Trimming pared 2 bases from V and 0 bases from J, leaving 5 bases between. The CDR3 spells CAISEGYSNQPQHF. CDR3 bases: TGTGCCATCAGTGAGGGGTATAGCAATCAGCCCCAGCATTTT.

The chain couples TRBV30 to TRBJ2-1; 10 bases align to TRBD2. This CDR3 region has 15 residues. Germline assignment: CDR1 GTSNPN and CDR2 SVGIG (reference sequence). V shed 0 bases, J shed 8 bases, and the junction held 7 bases outside the gene matches. CDR3: CAWSVGLAGVHEQFF. CDR3 nucleotide sequence: TGTGCCTGGAGTGTAGGCCTAGCGGGAGTGCATGAGCAGTTCTTC.

The rearrangement uses TRBV7-9 and TRBJ1-1; D uncertain. There are 12 residues in the CDR3. V was shortened by 1 base and J by 8 bases, with 8 bases between the two germline ends. Germline V gene lookup returns CDR1 SEHNR and CDR2 FQNEAQ (reference sequence). In DNA form, the CDR3 reads TGTGCCAGCAGCTTAGTGGGTTGGGAAGCTTTCTTT. This translates into CASSLVGWEAFF. Variable domain in full (rest from reference TRBV7-9 and TRBJ1-1): DTGVSQNPRHKITKRGQNVTFRCDPISEHNRLYWYRQTLGQGPEFLTYFQNEAQLEKSRLLSDRFSAERPKGSFSTLEIQRTEQGDSAMYLCASSLVGWEAFFGQGTRLTVV.

The chain has TRBV25-1 and TRBJ2-3; perhaps TRBD2 as D (6 bases). Germline lookup yields CDR1 MGHDK and CDR2 SYGVNS. The V end lost 3 bases, the J end lost 4 bases, and 14 bases lay between the germline ends. CDR3 length: 15 amino acids. The CDR3: CASSEDGRWADTQYF. CDR3 DNA sequence: TGTGCCAGCAGTGAGGACGGGAGATGGGCAGATACGCAGTATTTT. The full variable domain, in which reference TRBV25-1 and TRBJ2-3 provide the parts outside the CDR3, is EADIYQTPRYLVIGTGKKITLECSQTMGHDKMYWYQQDPGMELHLIHYSYGVNSTEKGDLSSESTVSRIRTEHFPLTLESARPSHTSQYLCASSEDGRWADTQYFGPGTRLTVL.

Comment on this clone: This sample also contains other DNA sequences that code for the same CDR3. This chain links TRBV7-9 with TRBJ2-1, with D hard to call. Trimming stripped 0 bases from V and 7 bases from J, with 1 base between. The length of the CDR3 is 11 residues. Germline lookup yields CDR1 SEHNR and CDR2 FQNEAQ (reference sequence). CDR3 protein: CASSLANEQFF. Written as DNA, the CDR3 is TGTGCCAGCAGCTTAGCGAATGAGCAGTTCTTC.

V gene TRBV27 combines with J gene TRBJ2-3, with TRBD2 identical over 7 bases. V was clipped by 5 bases and J by 3 bases; unmatched bases: 5. This CDR3 is 14 amino acids long. Germline V CDR1 and CDR2: MNHEY, SMNVEV (reference sequence). In DNA form, the CDR3 reads TGTGCCAGCAGTCTTGCCGGGAGGACAGATACGCAGTATTTT. Its protein product is CASSLAGRTDTQYF.

The gene calls are TRBV30 and TRBJ1-5; D unclear. Germline V lookup: CDR1 GTSNPN, CDR2 SVGIG (reference sequence). The CDR3 covers 13 residues. Trimming took off 5 bases at V and 4 bases at J, with 12 bases between the two ends. The CDR3 sequence is CAWALEGNQPQHF. The CDR3 bases are TGTGCCTGGGCCTTGGAGGGAAATCAGCCCCAGCATTTT.

The chain links TRBV18 to TRBJ2-5; 7 bases agree with TRBD1. The CDR3 sequence is 15 residues long. CDR1 KGHSH and CDR2 LQKENI come from the germline V gene. Trimming cost V 1 base and J 0 bases; bases outside gene matches: 2. CDR3 coding DNA: TGTGCCAGCTCACCACTCGGGACAGACCAAGAGACCCAGTACTTC. Translating gives CASSPLGTDQETQYF.

The V call is TRBV28, the J call TRBJ1-1; no firm D call. The CDR3 loop spans 13 amino acids. CDR1 is MDHEN, CDR2 SYDVKM, per germline. Trimming cost V 7 bases and J 4 bases, with 13 bases left between them. This CDR3 reads CASTQSGVTEAFF. The CDR3 region has the DNA TGTGCCAGCACCCAGAGTGGGGTCACTGAAGCTTTCTTT.

The genes are TRBV5-3 and TRBJ2-1; 15 bases match TRBD2. Being an ORF, TRBV5-3 has a function that is uncertain. After removal of 3 bases from V and 6 bases from J, the junction contained 10 bases not matched to a gene. This CDR3 contains 18 residues. CDR3: CARSSGLAGGSGPNEQFF. The CDR3 DNA sequence: TGTGCCAGAAGCTCCGGACTAGCGGGAGGGAGTGGCCCCAATGAGCAGTTCTTC.

In its sample, this clone was seen once. This rearrangement joins TRBV14 to TRBJ2-5; weak D call: TRBD1 (6 bases). Germline-derived CDR1 and CDR2 are SGHDN and FVKESK. The CDR3 runs to 13 residues. The V gene lost 4 bases and the J gene lost 5 bases, with 11 bases spanning the gap. The CDR3 nucleotides read TGTGCCAGCAGCCGATGGCAGGGGGAGACCCAGTACTTC. Protein product: CASSRWQGETQYF.

In regard to this clone: The sample has other DNA sequences that encode this CDR3 too. This chain connects TRBV28 to TRBJ1-4, with 9 bases matching TRBD1. The V and J ends lost 4 bases and 8 bases, in that order; junction bases with no gene match: 5. The CDR3 is made up of 14 amino acids. Germline values: CDR1 MDHEN, CDR2 SYDVKM. The CDR3 DNA sequence: TGTGCCAGCAGTTACACAGGGGGCAGAGAAAAACTGTTTTTT. This codes for CASSYTGGREKLFF.

This chain connects TRBV19 to TRBJ2-7; 7 bases map to TRBD2. The germline V gene encodes CDR1 LNHDA and CDR2 SQIVND (reference sequence). This CDR3 has 15 residues. Trimming removed 5 bases from V and 1 base from J; junction bases left unmatched: 8. The CDR3 DNA reads TGTGCCAGTAGTGATGGAGCGGGGCCTTCCTACGAGCAGTACTTC. Amino acids: CASSDGAGPSYEQYF.

This clone appeared a single time. The gene calls are TRBV5-1 and TRBJ2-5; D remains unclear. CDR3 length equals 15 residues. The germline V and J ends were trimmed by 4 bases and 2 bases, with 15 bases remaining between them. The germline gives CDR1 SGHRS, CDR2 YFSETQ. CDR3 sequence reads: CASSPSPARQETQYF. The CDR3 nucleotides read TGCGCCAGCAGCCCAAGCCCCGCTCGGCAAGAGACCCAGTACTTC.